This T cell receptor (beta chain) was retrieved from a study of blood T cell repertoires in COVID-19. Study overall: The samples span acute and convalescent COVID-19 from the United States, Italy and Spain. T cells, B-cell-depleted T cells, or PBMCs supplied cDNA or gDNA.

In the study's own analysis: Amplification from reference gene primers served as the basis for estimated nucleated cell counts. The assay was immunoSEQ multiplex PCR, and TCRdb's table has in-frame clones only and misses some. That table furnishes V, J and clone size, whereas the DNA furnished D and trimming. The table records under 40,000 clones, 84% of them present only once. This clone was observed a few times. CDR3 length: 16 residues. Germline values: CDR1 LNHDA, CDR2 SQIVND (reference sequence). V was pared by 2 bases and J by 2 bases, with 15 bases between. The sample was peripheral blood. The chain joins TRBV19 to TRBJ1-1, with a weak D call TRBD1 (6 bases). This clonotype was sampled from a man in his fifties or sixties with active or convalescent COVID-19. CDR3 in DNA: TGTGCCAGTAGTATATTCGGCACAGGGATTAACACTGAAGCTTTCTTT. It yields the protein CASSIFGTGINTEAFF.